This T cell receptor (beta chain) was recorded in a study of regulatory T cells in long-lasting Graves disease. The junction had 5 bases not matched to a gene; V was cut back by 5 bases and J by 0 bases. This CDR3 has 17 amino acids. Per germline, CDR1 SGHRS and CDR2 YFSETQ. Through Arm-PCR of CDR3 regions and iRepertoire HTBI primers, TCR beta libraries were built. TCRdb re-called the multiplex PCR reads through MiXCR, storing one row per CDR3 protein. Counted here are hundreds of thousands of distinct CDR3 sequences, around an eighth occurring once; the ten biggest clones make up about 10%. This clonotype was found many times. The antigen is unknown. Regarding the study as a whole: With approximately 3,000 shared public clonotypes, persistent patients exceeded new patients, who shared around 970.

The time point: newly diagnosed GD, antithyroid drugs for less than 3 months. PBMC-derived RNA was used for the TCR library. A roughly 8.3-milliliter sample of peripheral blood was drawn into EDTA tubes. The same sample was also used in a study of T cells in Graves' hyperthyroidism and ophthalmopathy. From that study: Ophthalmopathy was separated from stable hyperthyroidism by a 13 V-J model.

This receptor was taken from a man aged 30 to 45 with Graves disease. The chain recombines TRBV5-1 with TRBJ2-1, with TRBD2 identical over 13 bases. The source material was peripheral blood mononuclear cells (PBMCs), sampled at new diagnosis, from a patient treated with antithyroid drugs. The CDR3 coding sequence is TGCGCCAGCAGTCAACTAGCGGGAGGGTACTCCTACAATGAGCAGTTCTTC. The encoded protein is CASSQLAGGYSYNEQFF.